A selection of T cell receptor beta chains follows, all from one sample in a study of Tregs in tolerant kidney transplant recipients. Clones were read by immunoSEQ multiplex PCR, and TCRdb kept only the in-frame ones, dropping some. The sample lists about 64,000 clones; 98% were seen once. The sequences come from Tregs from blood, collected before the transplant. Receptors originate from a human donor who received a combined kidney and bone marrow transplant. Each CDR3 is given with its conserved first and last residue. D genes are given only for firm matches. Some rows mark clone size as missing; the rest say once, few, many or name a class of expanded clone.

TGTGCCAGCAGCCGAGGACAGGGTTCGATTAACACCGGGGAGCTGTTTTTT,CASSRGQGSINTGELFF,.,TRBJ2-2,TRBD1,TRBV5-4
TGTGCCAGCAGCGGGTTAAAAAGGACAGGGAACTATGGCTACACCTTC,CASSGLKRTGNYGYTF,.,TRBJ1-2,TRBD1,TRBV9
TGTGCCAGCAGTCGGGGGGTTTCCTACAATGAGCAGTTCTTC,CASSRGVSYNEQFF,.,TRBJ2-1,TRBD2,TRBV6-5
TGCAGCGTTGGGTCAGGAGGAGCGCAGTATTTT,CSVGSGGAQYF,.,TRBJ2-3,.,TRBV29-1
TGTGCCAGCAGCGGATCGACGCGCTCGGGGAAGACCCAGTACTTC,CASSGSTRSGKTQYF,.,TRBJ2-5,.,TRBV9
TGTGCCAGCAGCCAAGCGGGAGGCGGATCGACCCAGTACTTC,CASSQAGGGSTQYF,once,TRBJ2-5,TRBD2,TRBV7-9
TGTGCCAGCAGTCTCCAGGACACCGGGGAGCTGTTTTTT,CASSLQDTGELFF,.,TRBJ2-2,.,TRBV4-2
TGCGCCAGCAGCACTCGACTGGCGAACACCGGGGAGCTGTTTTTT,CASSTRLANTGELFF,.,TRBJ2-2,.,TRBV5-1
TGTGCCAGCAGTCTACCGGGACAGGTCACTGAAGCTTTCTTT,CASSLPGQVTEAFF,.,TRBJ1-1,TRBD1,TRBV28
TGCGCCAGCAGCTCCAGCGGGGTAACTAGCGGTCACAAAAACATTCAGTACTTC,CASSSSGVTSGHKNIQYF,.,TRBJ2-4,TRBD2,TRBV5-1
TGTGCCAGCCCCCCCGGAACTAGCGGGACGGGGGAGATCGATGAGCAGTTCTTC,CASPPGTSGTGEIDEQFF,.,TRBJ2-1,TRBD2,TRBV27
TGTGCCAGCAGCTTAAAAGCGGGGGCCCACGAGCAGTACTTC,CASSLKAGAHEQYF,.,TRBJ2-7,TRBD2,TRBV7-2
TGTGCCAGCAGCCGGTTTAAGGGGTCCGGAAACACCATATATTTT,CASSRFKGSGNTIYF,.,TRBJ1-3,.,TRBV5-4
TGTGCCTGGAGTATCACTAGCGGAATTATGCAAGAGACCCAGTACTTC,CAWSITSGIMQETQYF,.,TRBJ2-5,TRBD2,TRBV30
TGTGCCAGTAGTATGGAGGGGACAGAGATCATCGGAAACACCATATATTTT,CASSMEGTEIIGNTIYF,.,TRBJ1-3,TRBD1,TRBV19
TGTGCCAGCTCACCACGGGGTAGCGGGGGTTACAATGAGCAGTTCTTC,CASSPRGSGGYNEQFF,.,TRBJ2-1,TRBD2,TRBV18
TGTGCCAGCAGCCCCACACGGACAGTAATAGAGACCCAGTACTTC,CASSPTRTVIETQYF,.,TRBJ2-5,.,TRBV4-2
TGTGCCAGCAGCGGGGGGGCCGGTGAGACCCAGTACTTC,CASSGGAGETQYF,.,TRBJ2-5,.,TRBV7-7
TGTGCCAGCAGCGTAGGTTTGGCAGGGAGCGGGTACGAGCAGTACTTC,CASSVGLAGSGYEQYF,.,TRBJ2-7,.,TRBV9
TGTGCCAGCAGCTCGAGGACAGGGGCGACCACTGAAGCTTTCTTT,CASSSRTGATTEAFF,.,TRBJ1-1,TRBD1,TRBV9
TGCGCCAGCAGCCAGGGACTAGCGGGAGACTACTACGAGCAGTACTTC,CASSQGLAGDYYEQYF,.,TRBJ2-7,TRBD2,TRBV4-3
TGTGCCAGCAGCGAAGGGGAGAGGGAGCAGTTCTTC,CASSEGEREQFF,.,TRBJ2-1,.,TRBV2
TGTGCCAGCAGCTTTTTTTTGGGGGGCCAAGAGACCCAGTACTTC,CASSFFLGGQETQYF,.,TRBJ2-5,.,TRBV5-4
TGTGCCAGCAGCGCGGGGAACTCTGGAAACACCATATATTTT,CASSAGNSGNTIYF,.,TRBJ1-3,.,TRBV9
TGTGCCAGCAGAAAAATAACAGGGGACCCCGATCAGCCCCAGCATTTT,CASRKITGDPDQPQHF,.,TRBJ1-5,TRBD1,TRBV27
TGTGCCAGCAATCAGTATAATTCACCCCTCCACTTT,CASNQYNSPLHF,.,TRBJ1-6,.,TRBV6-6
TGCAGCGTTCCCCTAGGGGACAGGGGGCCCCACACCGGGGAGCTGTTTTTT,CSVPLGDRGPHTGELFF,.,TRBJ2-2,TRBD1,TRBV29-1
TGCGCCAGCGGGTTAGGGGACGAGCAGTACTTC,CASGLGDEQYF,.,TRBJ2-7,.,TRBV5-1
TGTGCCACCAGCAGCTCCAGCGGGGGGGCCAACAATGAGCAGTTCTTC,CATSSSSGGANNEQFF,.,TRBJ2-1,TRBD2,TRBV15
TGTGCCAGTAGATTAAGCTACAGCAATCAGCCCCAGCATTTT,CASRLSYSNQPQHF,.,TRBJ1-5,.,TRBV19
TGTGCCAGCAGTTACGTCAGGGGCTCCGTTAACTATGGCTACACCTTC,CASSYVRGSVNYGYTF,.,TRBJ1-2,.,TRBV6-5
TGTGCCAGCAGCACAGCCTACGAGCAGTACTTC,CASSTAYEQYF,.,TRBJ2-7,.,TRBV7-2
TGTGCCAGCAGTATCGGGATCCCCGGCTCACCCCTCCACTTT,CASSIGIPGSPLHF,.,TRBJ1-6,.,TRBV27